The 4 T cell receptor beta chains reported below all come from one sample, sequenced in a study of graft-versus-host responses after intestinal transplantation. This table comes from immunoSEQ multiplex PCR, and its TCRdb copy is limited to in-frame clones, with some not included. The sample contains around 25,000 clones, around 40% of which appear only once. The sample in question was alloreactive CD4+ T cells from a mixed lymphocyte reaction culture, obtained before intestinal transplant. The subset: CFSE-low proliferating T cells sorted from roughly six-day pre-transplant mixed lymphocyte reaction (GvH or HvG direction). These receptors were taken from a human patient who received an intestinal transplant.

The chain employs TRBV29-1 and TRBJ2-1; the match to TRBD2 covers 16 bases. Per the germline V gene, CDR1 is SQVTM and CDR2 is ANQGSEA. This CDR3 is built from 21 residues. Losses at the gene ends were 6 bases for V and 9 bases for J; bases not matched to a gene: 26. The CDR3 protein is CSVAGSTGTSGRVGITGEQFF. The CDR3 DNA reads TGCAGCGTGGCCGGATCGACCGGGACTAGCGGGAGGGTGGGAATTACAGGTGAGCAGTTCTTC.

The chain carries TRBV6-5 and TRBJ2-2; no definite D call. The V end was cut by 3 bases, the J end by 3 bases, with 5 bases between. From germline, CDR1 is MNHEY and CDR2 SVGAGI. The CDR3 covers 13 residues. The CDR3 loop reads CASSYSYTGELFF. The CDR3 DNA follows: TGTGCCAGCAGTTATTCATACACCGGGGAGCTGTTTTTT.

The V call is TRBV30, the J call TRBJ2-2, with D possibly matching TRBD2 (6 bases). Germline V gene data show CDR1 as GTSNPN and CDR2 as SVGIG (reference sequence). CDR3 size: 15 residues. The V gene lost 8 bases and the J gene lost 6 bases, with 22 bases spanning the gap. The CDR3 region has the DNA TGTGCCAGACCCCGAGAGGAGGGTTTCCCCGGGGAGCTGTTTTTT. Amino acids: CARPREEGFPGELFF. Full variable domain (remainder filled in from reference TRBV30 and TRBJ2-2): SQTIHQWPATLVQPVGSPLSLECTVEGTSNPNLYWYRQAAGRGLQLLFYSVGIGQISSEVPQNLSASRPQDRQFILSSKKLLLSDSGFYLCARPREEGFPGELFFGEGSRLTVL.

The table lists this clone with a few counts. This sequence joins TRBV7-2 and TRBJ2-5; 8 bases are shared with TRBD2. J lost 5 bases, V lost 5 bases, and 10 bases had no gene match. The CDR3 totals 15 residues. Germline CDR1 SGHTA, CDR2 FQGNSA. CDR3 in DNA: TGTGCCAGCAGCGTCGGGACTAGGGGGTGGGAGACCCAGTACTTC. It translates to CASSVGTRGWETQYF.